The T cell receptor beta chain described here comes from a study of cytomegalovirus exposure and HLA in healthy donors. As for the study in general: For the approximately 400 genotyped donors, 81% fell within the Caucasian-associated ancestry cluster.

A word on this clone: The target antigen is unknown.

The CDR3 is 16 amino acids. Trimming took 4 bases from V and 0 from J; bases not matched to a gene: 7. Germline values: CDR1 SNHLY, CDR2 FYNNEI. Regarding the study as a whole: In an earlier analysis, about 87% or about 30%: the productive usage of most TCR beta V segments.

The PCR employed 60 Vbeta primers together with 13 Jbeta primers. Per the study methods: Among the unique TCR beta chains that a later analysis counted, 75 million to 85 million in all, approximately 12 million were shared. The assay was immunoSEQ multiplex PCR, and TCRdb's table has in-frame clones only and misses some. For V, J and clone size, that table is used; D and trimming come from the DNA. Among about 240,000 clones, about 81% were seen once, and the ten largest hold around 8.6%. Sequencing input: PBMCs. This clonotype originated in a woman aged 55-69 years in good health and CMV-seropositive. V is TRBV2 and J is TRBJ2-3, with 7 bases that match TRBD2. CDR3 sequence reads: CASSGSPRESTDTQYF. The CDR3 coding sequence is TGTGCCAGCAGTGGGAGCCCGCGGGAGAGCACAGATACGCAGTATTTT.